Listed below are T cell receptor beta chains from one sample, sequenced in a study of Ad26.COV2.S vaccination and SARS-CoV-2 variants. The assay was immunoSEQ multiplex PCR, and TCRdb's table has in-frame clones only and misses some. The data show tens of thousands of clones, roughly 84% seen once. The sequences come from peripheral blood, collected after recovery from COVID-19. The receptors come from a human donor who had recovered from COVID-19. CDR3s include the opening cysteine and the closing phenylalanine or tryptophan. The D gene is left open where the match is weak. Clone size, where shown, is once, few, many, or a class for clones that have expanded.

v_call	clone_size	j_call	d_call	cdr3_aa	cdr3_nt
TRBV19	NA	TRBJ2-2	NA	CASNIGSWELFF	TGTGCCAGTAATATTGGATCGTGGGAGCTGTTTTTT
TRBV27	NA	TRBJ2-6	NA	CASGRNLQGRSGANVLTF	TGTGCCAGCGGACGGAACCTACAGGGACGCTCTGGGGCCAACGTCCTGACTTTC
TRBV12-5	NA	TRBJ2-3	NA	CASGLGAGNTDTQYF	TGTGCTAGTGGTTTAGGGGCAGGGAACACAGATACGCAGTATTTT
TRBV4-3	NA	TRBJ1-2	TRBD1	CASSQGQGAHGGYTF	TGCGCCAGCAGCCAGGGACAGGGGGCGCATGGAGGCTACACCTTC
TRBV6-5	NA	TRBJ2-2	NA	CASSTTLTGELFF	TGTGCCAGCAGTACAACTCTAACCGGGGAGCTGTTTTTT
TRBV28	few	TRBJ1-6	TRBD1	CASPTGVTYNSPLHF	TGTGCCAGCCCGACAGGGGTTACCTATAATTCACCCCTCCACTTT
TRBV11-3	NA	TRBJ2-5	TRBD1	CASSSTGAYGEETQYF	TGTGCCAGCAGCTCTACAGGGGCCTACGGGGAAGAGACCCAGTACTTC
TRBV5-4	few	TRBJ1-3	NA	CASSHNRDGGNTIYF	TGTGCCAGCAGCCACAACCGGGACGGAGGAAACACCATATATTTT
TRBV20-1	NA	TRBJ2-1	NA	CSVKGKLWFF	TGCAGTGTTAAGGGTAAACTTTGGTTCTTC
TRBV28	NA	TRBJ2-7	NA	CASRYDRLISYEQYF	TGTGCCAGCAGATACGACAGGCTAATCTCCTACGAGCAGTACTTC
TRBV5-1	NA	TRBJ1-1	NA	CASSYQENTEAFF	TGCGCCAGCAGCTACCAGGAAAACACTGAAGCTTTCTTT
TRBV29-1	once	TRBJ2-6	TRBD1	CSVRTGGRGLTF	TGCAGCGTTAGAACAGGGGGCCGGGGCTTGACTTTC
TRBV7-2	once	TRBJ1-6	NA	CASSLAVTRRDSPLHF	TGTGCCAGCAGCTTAGCGGTCACAAGGAGGGATTCACCCCTCCACTTT
TRBV7-2	NA	TRBJ2-1	NA	CASSLAPGSSYNEQFF	TGTGCCAGCAGCTTAGCTCCCGGAAGCTCCTACAATGAGCAGTTCTTC
TRBV18	NA	TRBJ1-3	NA	CASSPIRGSGNTIYF	TGTGCCAGCTCACCGATCCGGGGCTCTGGAAACACCATATATTTT
TRBV9	NA	TRBJ2-1	NA	CASSQYLSSYNEQFF	TGTGCCAGCAGCCAGTACCTTAGCTCCTACAATGAGCAGTTCTTC
TRBV28	many	TRBJ2-6	NA	CASSWQGEHHGGANVLTF	TGTGCCAGCAGTTGGCAGGGTGAGCATCACGGCGGGGCCAACGTCCTGACTTTC
TRBV24-1	NA	TRBJ2-7	TRBD2	CATSEGGYEQYF	TGTGCCACCAGTGAGGGAGGGTACGAGCAGTACTTC
TRBV11-2	few	TRBJ2-7	NA	CASSLTSGAEQYF	TGTGCCAGCAGCTTAACGAGCGGAGCCGAGCAGTACTTC
TRBV6-5	NA	TRBJ1-1	NA	CASSPTANTEAFF	TGTGCCAGCAGCCCGACAGCGAACACTGAAGCTTTCTTT
TRBV12-3/TRBV12-4	NA	TRBJ2-7	NA	CASSLVIYEQYF	TGTGCCAGCAGTTTGGTTATCTACGAGCAGTACTTC
TRBV5-4	NA	TRBJ1-2	TRBD1	CASSRTGYYGYTF	TGTGCCAGCAGCCGGACAGGATACTATGGCTACACCTTC
TRBV5-5	NA	TRBJ1-4	NA	CASSLWSTEKLFF	TGTGCCAGCAGCTTGTGGTCAACTGAAAAACTGTTTTTT
TRBV9	few	TRBJ1-4	NA	CASSVGRGINNEKLFF	TGTGCCAGCAGCGTAGGCAGGGGAATTAACAATGAAAAACTGTTTTTT
TRBV25-1	NA	TRBJ2-3	TRBD1	CASSARTGPSTDTQYF	TGTGCCAGCAGTGCACGGACAGGACCTAGCACAGATACGCAGTATTTT
TRBV12-3/TRBV12-4	once	TRBJ2-7	TRBD1	CASSRGQYYEQYF	TGTGCCAGCAGCAGGGGACAGTACTACGAGCAGTACTTC
TRBV19	NA	TRBJ1-3	NA	CASSRPPRGSGNTIYF	TGTGCCAGTAGTAGGCCCCCGAGGGGCTCTGGAAACACCATATATTTT
TRBV21-1	NA	TRBJ1-2	NA	CARIDNYGYTF	TGTGCCAGGATAGATAACTATGGCTACACCTTC
TRBV7-3	once	TRBJ2-1	TRBD2	CASSRYLAGLEQFF	TGTGCCAGCAGCCGTTACCTAGCGGGCCTAGAGCAGTTCTTC
TRBV28	NA	TRBJ2-3	TRBD2	CASIPGLAGVTQYF	TGTGCCAGCATTCCGGGACTAGCGGGAGTTACGCAGTATTTT
TRBV27	NA	TRBJ1-6	NA	CASSLEGSYNSPLHF	TGTGCCAGCAGTCTGGAGGGGTCCTATAATTCACCCCTCCACTTT
TRBV15	NA	TRBJ2-5	NA	CATSRGGGAETQYF	TGTGCCACCAGCAGAGGCGGGGGCGCGGAGACCCAGTACTTC
TRBV29-1	NA	TRBJ1-2	NA	CSVDDRHGYTF	TGCAGCGTTGATGACCGGCATGGCTACACCTTC
TRBV5-6	NA	TRBJ1-3	NA	CASSLTAGGSGNTIYF	TGTGCCAGCAGCTTGACGGCCGGTGGGTCTGGAAACACCATATATTTT
TRBV27	NA	TRBJ2-1	NA	CASSLGQGNEQFF	TGTGCCAGCAGTTTGGGTCAGGGCAATGAGCAGTTCTTC
TRBV14	NA	TRBJ2-2	NA	CASSQGLGVNTGELFF	TGTGCCAGCAGCCAAGGATTGGGTGTAAACACCGGGGAGCTGTTTTTT
TRBV7-3	NA	TRBJ1-4	NA	CASSPEGPATNEKLFF	TGTGCCAGCAGCCCAGAGGGGCCCGCAACTAATGAAAAACTGTTTTTT
TRBV9	NA	TRBJ2-2	NA	CASSVGIHGELFF	TGTGCCAGCAGCGTAGGCATACACGGGGAGCTGTTTTTT
TRBV7-9	NA	TRBJ2-3	NA	CASSSPSDTDTQYF	TGTGCCAGCAGCTCCCCTTCGGACACAGATACGCAGTATTTT
TRBV28	NA	TRBJ1-4	TRBD1	CASSSAGTGGRKLFF	TGTGCCAGCAGTTCCGCCGGGACAGGGGGCCGGAAACTGTTTTTT
TRBV28	NA	TRBJ2-3	TRBD2	CASRAGAGTDTQYF	TGTGCCAGCAGAGCGGGAGCCGGCACAGATACGCAGTATTTT
TRBV15	NA	TRBJ2-1	NA	CATSRDENYNEQFF	TGTGCCACCAGCAGAGATGAAAATTACAATGAGCAGTTCTTC
TRBV6-6	NA	TRBJ1-3	NA	CASSYSRESAGNTIYF	TGTGCCAGCAGTTACTCGAGGGAGTCAGCTGGAAACACCATATATTTT
TRBV10-2	NA	TRBJ2-6	NA	CASIDSSGANVLTF	TGCGCCAGCATAGACAGCTCTGGGGCCAACGTCCTGACTTTC
TRBV28	NA	TRBJ1-1	TRBD1	CASRAGGADTEAFF	TGTGCCAGCAGAGCAGGGGGCGCGGACACTGAAGCTTTCTTT
TRBV7-2	NA	TRBJ2-3	TRBD2	CASSLEWAGGRDTQYF	TGTGCCAGCAGCTTAGAGTGGGCGGGAGGGCGAGATACGCAGTATTTT
TRBV10-3	NA	TRBJ1-1	NA	CAISGLVGYTEAFF	TGTGCCATCAGTGGCCTCGTGGGGTACACTGAAGCTTTCTTT
TRBV28	NA	TRBJ1-5	NA	CASSLFHSNQPQHF	TGTGCCAGCAGTTTATTTCACAGCAATCAGCCCCAGCATTTT
TRBV7-9	NA	TRBJ2-7	TRBD2	CASSLAFSGREPYEQYF	TGTGCCAGCAGCTTAGCATTCAGCGGGAGGGAACCCTACGAGCAGTACTTC
TRBV3-1/TRBV3-2	NA	TRBJ2-2	TRBD1	CASRPMTGEDTGELFF	TGTGCCAGCAGACCCATGACAGGGGAGGACACCGGGGAGCTGTTTTTT
TRBV27	NA	TRBJ2-3	TRBD2	CASSFGLAGDTQYF	TGTGCCAGCAGTTTTGGACTAGCGGGAGATACGCAGTATTTT